The 7 T cell receptor beta chains below were found in one sample sequenced in a study of cytomegalovirus exposure and HLA in healthy donors. The PCR ran on 60 Vbeta and 13 Jbeta primers. TCRdb keeps only in-frame clones here, not all; method: immunoSEQ multiplex PCR. The data show roughly 80,000 clones, and the top ten clones hold 5.5% to 6.5%. The material sequenced was PBMCs. These receptor sequences come from a girl aged 10-17 years in good health and CMV-seropositive.

This chain joins TRBV28 and TRBJ2-7, with D perhaps matching TRBD1 (5 bases). The V and J ends lost 6 bases and 5 bases respectively, with 11 bases between them. The CDR3 has 12 residues. CDR1 MDHEN and CDR2 SYDVKM come from the germline V gene. The CDR3 is CASSSQGHEQYV. DNA of the CDR3: TGTGCCAGCAGCTCCCAGGGCCACGAGCAGTACGTC.

The chain is built from TRBV6-5 and TRBJ1-1, with TRBD1 matching over 10 bases. Germline V gene sequence: CDR1 MNHEY, CDR2 SVGAGI. CDR3 length: 15 amino acids. V shed 6 bases and J 0 bases; nucleotides not matched to a gene: 4. The CDR3 protein is CASRQDRGVNTEAFF. The DNA for the CDR3 is TGTGCCAGCAGGCAGGACAGGGGGGTGAACACTGAAGCTTTCTTT.

V gene TRBV9 combines with J gene TRBJ2-5, with 8 bases matching TRBD2. The J segment lost 0 bases and the V segment lost 4 bases, leaving 14 bases of the junction unmatched. The CDR3 is 18 amino acids. Germline assignment: CDR1 SGDLS and CDR2 YYNGEE. Here the CDR3 reads CASSSPEESSGYQETQYF. The CDR3 DNA is TGTGCCAGCAGCTCCCCGGAGGAGTCTAGCGGGTACCAAGAGACCCAGTACTTC.

The gene calls are TRBV5-6 and TRBJ2-7, with D unresolved. Germline V gene lookup returns CDR1 SGHDT and CDR2 YYEEEE. Trimming pared 3 bases from V and 2 bases from J, leaving 12 bases between. CDR3 length equals 14 residues. DNA for the CDR3: TGTGCCAGCAGCTACGACACTGGCGCCTACGAGCAGTACTTC. It translates to CASSYDTGAYEQYF.

The CDR3 loop reads CASSAWASGDNEQYF. The CDR3 region has the DNA TGTGCCAGCTCAGCTTGGGCGTCGGGGGATAACGAGCAGTACTTC. The chain employs TRBV18 and TRBJ2-7; possibly TRBD2 for D (6 bases). This CDR3 contains 15 residues. The germline gives CDR1 KGHSH, CDR2 LQKENI. Between the trimmed V and J ends, which lost 5 bases and 5 bases, there was a span of 19 bases.

The J gene is TRBJ1-1, the V gene TRBV4-3; 9 nucleotides match TRBD1. The J segment lost 7 bases and the V segment lost 7 bases, leaving 13 bases of the junction unmatched. The germline CDR1 and CDR2 sequences are LGHNA and YSLEER. CDR3 length: 15 residues. In DNA, the CDR3 is TGCGCCAGCACAGCGGACAGGGGCGTGATAGGTGAAGCTTTCTTT. Translation gives CASTADRGVIGEAFF.

This chain connects TRBV9 to TRBJ2-5, with a weak D call TRBD2 (6 bases). This CDR3 contains 15 residues. V gave up 3 bases and J gave up 4 bases, with 16 bases separating them. CDR1 is SGDLS, CDR2 YYNGEE, per germline. The CDR3 region is CASSGDRGLAETQYF. The CDR3 DNA sequence: TGTGCCAGCAGCGGCGATCGGGGGTTAGCAGAGACCCAGTACTTC. Using reference TRBV9 and TRBJ2-5 for the parts outside the CDR3, the full variable domain is DSGVTQTPKHLITATGQRVTLRCSPRSGDLSVYWYQQSLDQGLQFLIQYYNGEERAKGNILERFSAQQFPDLHSELNLSSLELGDSALYFCASSGDRGLAETQYFGPGTRLLVL.